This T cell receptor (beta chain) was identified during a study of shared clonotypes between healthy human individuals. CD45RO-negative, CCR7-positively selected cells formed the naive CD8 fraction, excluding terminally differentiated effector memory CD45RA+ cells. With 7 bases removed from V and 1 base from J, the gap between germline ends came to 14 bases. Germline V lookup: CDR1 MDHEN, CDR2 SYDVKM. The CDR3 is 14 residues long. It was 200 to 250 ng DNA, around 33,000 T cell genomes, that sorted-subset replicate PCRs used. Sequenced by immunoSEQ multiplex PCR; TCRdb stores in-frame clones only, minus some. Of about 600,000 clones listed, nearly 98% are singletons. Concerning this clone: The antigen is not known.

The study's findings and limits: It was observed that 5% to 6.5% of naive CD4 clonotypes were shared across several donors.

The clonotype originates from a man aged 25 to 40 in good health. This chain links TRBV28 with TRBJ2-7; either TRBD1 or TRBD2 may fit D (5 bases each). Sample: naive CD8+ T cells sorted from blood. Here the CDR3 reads CASIPRDLSYEQYF. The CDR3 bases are TGTGCCAGCATCCCCAGGGACCTATCCTACGAGCAGTACTTC.